This TCR beta chain was identified in a study of blood T cell repertoires in COVID-19. Turning to the study itself: Some COVID-19 samples were acute and others convalescent; all came from the United States, Italy and Spain. T cells, B-cell-depleted T cells, or PBMCs supplied cDNA or gDNA.

This clone has a handful of counts. The protocol was immunoSEQ multiplex PCR, while the TCRdb copy is restricted to in-frame clones and leaves out a portion. The table lists 95,000 to 100,000 clones, around 85% of them singletons, with 1.5% to 2% in the top ten. This CDR3 spans 13 amino acids. Germline CDR1 SGHRS, CDR2 YFSETQ. V shed 4 bases, J shed 3 bases, and the junction held 2 bases outside the gene matches. The chain couples TRBV5-1 to TRBJ1-2, with TRBD1 identical over 8 bases. The sequence was obtained from a woman between 65 and 79 years old with active or convalescent COVID-19. Sequenced: peripheral blood. DNA for the CDR3: TGCGCCAGCAGCCAGACAGGGGACTATGGCTACACCTTC. Protein product: CASSQTGDYGYTF.